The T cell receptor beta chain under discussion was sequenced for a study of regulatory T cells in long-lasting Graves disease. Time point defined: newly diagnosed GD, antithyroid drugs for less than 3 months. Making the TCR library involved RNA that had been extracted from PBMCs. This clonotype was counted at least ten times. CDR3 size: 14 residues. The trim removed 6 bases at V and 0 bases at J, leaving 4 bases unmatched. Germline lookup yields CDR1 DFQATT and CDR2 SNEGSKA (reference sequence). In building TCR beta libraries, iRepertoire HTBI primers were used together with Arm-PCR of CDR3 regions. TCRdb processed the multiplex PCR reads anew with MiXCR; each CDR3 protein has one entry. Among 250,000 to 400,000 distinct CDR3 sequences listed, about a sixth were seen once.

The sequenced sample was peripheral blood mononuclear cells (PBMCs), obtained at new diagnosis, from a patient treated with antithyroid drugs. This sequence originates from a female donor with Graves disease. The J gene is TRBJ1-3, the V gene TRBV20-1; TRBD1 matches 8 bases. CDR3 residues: CSAAGTGSGNTIYF. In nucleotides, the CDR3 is TGCAGTGCGGCCGGGACAGGCTCTGGAAACACCATATATTTT.